This record covers a single TCR beta chain. As yet, its antigen is unknown. Germline assignment: CDR1 LNHDA and CDR2 SQIVND (reference sequence). This CDR3 has 18 amino acids. Trimming shortened V by 3 bases and J by 2 bases, and 22 bases separated the two germline ends. The data derive from a study of T cells in localized non-small cell lung cancer. Findings of the study overall: Uninvolved neighboring lung showed the greatest T cell clonality, exceeding tumor.

TCRdb's table, derived via immunoSEQ multiplex PCR, lists solely in-frame clones and lacks some. The sample consists of 2,200 or so clones, roughly 20% of them appearing once. The V and J genes are TRBV19 and TRBJ2-5, with a tentative D call TRBD2 (6 bases). This sample comprised lung tumor tissue, obtained before any cancer treatment. The TCR originated in a male donor aged 60 or over with stage II lung adenocarcinoma. In DNA, the CDR3 is TGTGCCAGTAGTATCCACGCCCCATCGGGGGATTCTCAAGAGACCCAGTACTTC. It yields the protein CASSIHAPSGDSQETQYF.